The 24 T cell receptor beta chains presented below share a single source sample, sequenced in a study of T cell responses to AZD1222 COVID-19 vaccine. Using immunoSEQ multiplex PCR, the repertoire was profiled, and TCRdb retains in-frame clones only, with some absent. Of about 130,000 clones in the sample, around 90% were seen once. The material was peripheral blood, obtained on day 0 of AZD1222 vaccination. The origin of the receptors is an adult in good health.

This chain joins TRBV6-5 and TRBJ2-3, with no clear D. Germline CDR1 is MNHEY and CDR2 is SVGAGI. The germline V and J ends were trimmed by 8 bases and 2 bases, with 11 bases remaining between them. The CDR3 spans 13 residues. CDR3 amino acids: CASRWSSTDTQYF. As DNA, the CDR3 is TGTGCCAGCCGTTGGTCGTCCACAGATACGCAGTATTTT.

This chain uses TRBV15 with TRBJ1-1; 7 bases match TRBD1. With 4 bases clipped from V and 2 bases from J, the junction kept 1 base outside the gene matches. The length of the CDR3 is 13 residues. Germline V gene lookup returns CDR1 LNHNV and CDR2 YYDKDF (reference sequence). The CDR3 is CATSNRGNTEAFF. The CDR3 DNA sequence: TGTGCCACCAGCAACAGGGGCAACACTGAAGCTTTCTTT.

V usage is TRBV15 and J usage is TRBJ1-2; a weak D match, TRBD1 (5 bases). V dropped 0 bases and J dropped 5 bases, with 13 bases sitting between them. CDR1 LNHNV and CDR2 YYDKDF come from the germline V gene (reference sequence). There are 15 residues in the CDR3. In DNA form, the CDR3 reads TGTGCCACCAGCAGAGACTCGGGGGATGGGTATGGCTACACCTTC. It specifies CATSRDSGDGYGYTF.

V gene TRBV7-6 combines with J gene TRBJ2-1; D is perhaps TRBD1 or TRBD2 (5 bases each). This CDR3 comprises 15 residues. V lost 0 bases and J lost 4, with 10 bases in between. Germline V gene data show CDR1 as SGHVS and CDR2 as FNYEAQ. The CDR3 spells CASSLAGDHYNEQFF. The CDR3, as DNA: TGTGCCAGCAGCTTAGCAGGGGACCATTACAATGAGCAGTTCTTC. Drawing the rest from reference TRBV7-6 and TRBJ2-1, the complete variable domain is GAGVSQSPRYKVTKRGQDVALRCDPISGHVSLYWYRQALGQGPEFLTYFNYEAQQDKSGLPNDRFSAERPEGSISTLTIQRTEQRDSAMYRCASSLAGDHYNEQFFGPGTRLTVL.

V is TRBV7-8 and J is TRBJ1-2, with 7 bases identical to TRBD1. The length of the CDR3 is 14 residues. The J segment lost 4 bases and the V segment lost 1 base, leaving 3 bases of the junction unmatched. CDR1 and CDR2 from the germline V gene are SGHVS and FQNEAQ. CDR3: CASSLGDRVYGYTF. The DNA for the CDR3 is TGTGCCAGCAGCTTAGGGGACAGAGTCTATGGCTACACCTTC.

This chain connects TRBV3-1 (or the pseudogene TRBV3-2) to TRBJ2-2, with no clear D. Germline loops: CDR1 LGHDT, CDR2 YNNKEL (reference sequence). CDR3 length: 11 residues. V was clipped by 8 bases and J by 5 bases, with 6 bases between them. CDR3 nucleotides: TGTGCCAGCGAAAGGACCGGGGAGCTGTTTTTT. Translating it yields CASERTGELFF.

This chain links TRBV13 with TRBJ2-7; D might be TRBD1 (5 bases). Per germline, CDR1 PRHDT and CDR2 FYEKMQ (reference sequence). V dropped 5 bases and J dropped 6 bases, with 17 bases sitting between them. The length of the CDR3 is 14 residues. CDR3 sequence reads: CASSHVGRVGEQYF. In DNA, the CDR3 is TGTGCCAGCAGCCATGTGGGCAGGGTAGGCGAGCAGTACTTC.

The chain has TRBV5-5 and TRBJ1-2, with a possible D match to TRBD1 (5 bases). This CDR3 has 16 amino acids. The germline gives CDR1 SGHKS, CDR2 YYEKEE (reference sequence). Between the trimmed V and J ends, which lost 4 bases and 1 base, there was a span of 17 bases. The CDR3 DNA is TGTGCCAGCAGCAGAACCCCAGGGTTCGGTAACTATGGCTACACCTTC. It codes for CASSRTPGFGNYGYTF. Together with reference TRBV5-5 and TRBJ1-2, the CDR3 gives the full variable domain: DAGVTQSPTHLIKTRGQQVTLRCSPISGHKSVSWYQQVLGQGPQFIFQYYEKEERGRGNFPDRFSARQFPNYSSELNVNALLLGDSALYLCASSRTPGFGNYGYTFGSGTRLTVV.

The chain uses TRBV3-1 (or the pseudogene TRBV3-2) and TRBJ2-7; TRBD1 matches 11 bases. This CDR3 has 14 amino acids. The germline gives CDR1 LGHDT, CDR2 YNNKEL (reference sequence). V shed 4 bases and J 3 bases; nucleotides not matched to a gene: 2. CDR3 region: CASSLGQGVYEQYF. DNA for the CDR3: TGTGCCAGCAGCCTGGGACAGGGGGTCTACGAGCAGTACTTC.

Regarding this clone: Different DNA sequences within this sample yield the same CDR3. The chain combines TRBV11-2 with TRBJ1-1; D gene uncertain. Trimming removed 3 bases from V and 3 bases from J, with 5 bases in between. Germline CDR1 is SGHAT and CDR2 is FQNNGV. CDR3 length equals 12 residues. As DNA, the CDR3 is TGTGCCAGCAGCTTCCGAGACACTGAAGCTTTCTTT. Its translation is CASSFRDTEAFF.

The gene calls are TRBV27 and TRBJ2-5; D may correspond to TRBD1 or TRBD2 (5 bases each). V was clipped by 6 bases and J by 1 base, with 15 bases between them. The CDR3 is 15 amino acids. Germline CDR1 is MNHEY and CDR2 is SMNVEV (reference sequence). As DNA, the CDR3 is TGTGCCAGCAGCCCGCTGGGGGAACCCCAAGAGACCCAGTACTTC. Translating gives CASSPLGEPQETQYF.

This chain joins TRBV6-6 and TRBJ2-7; D gene uncertain. CDR3 length equals 16 residues. Trimming took off 0 bases at V and 3 bases at J, with 15 bases between the two ends. Germline assignment: CDR1 MNHNY and CDR2 SVGAGI (reference sequence). CDR3 sequence: CASSYSGQVLLYEQYF. For the CDR3, the DNA is TGTGCCAGCAGTTACTCCGGTCAGGTCCTGCTCTACGAGCAGTACTTC.

This sequence joins TRBV6-1 and TRBJ1-5; 7 bases fit TRBD1. CDR1 is MNHNS, CDR2 SASEGT, per germline. The CDR3 length is 14 residues. J was trimmed by 6 bases and V by 3 bases; bases with no gene match: 5. CDR3 DNA sequence: TGTGCCAGCAGTGATAGACAGGGCGGTCAGCCCCAGCATTTT. Residues: CASSDRQGGQPQHF.

The chain carries TRBV30 and TRBJ1-1; D not certain. Germline CDR1 is GTSNPN and CDR2 is SVGIG (reference sequence). CDR3 size: 12 residues. Deletions cut 8 bases from V and 3 bases from J, with 13 bases between. The CDR3 region has the DNA TGTGCCAGCCGGACGGTGTACACTGAAGCTTTCTTT. This codes for CASRTVYTEAFF. The full variable domain, with the rest looked up from reference TRBV30 and TRBJ1-1, is SQTIHQWPATLVQPVGSPLSLECTVEGTSNPNLYWYRQAAGRGLQLLFYSVGIGQISSEVPQNLSASRPQDRQFILSSKKLLLSDSGFYLCASRTVYTEAFFGQGTRLTVV.

V and J are TRBV30 and TRBJ1-4, with 9 bases lining up with TRBD1. V was clipped by 4 bases and J by 5 bases; unmatched bases: 2. Looked up from germline, CDR1 is GTSNPN and CDR2 is SVGIG (reference sequence). This CDR3 spans 13 amino acids. In DNA, the CDR3 is TGTGCCTGGAAGGACAGGGGAAATGAAAAACTGTTTTTT. Translating it yields CAWKDRGNEKLFF.

This chain uses TRBV6-2 or TRBV6-3 with TRBJ1-2; no reliable D call. The CDR3 extends over 12 amino acids. Germline CDR1 is MNHEY and CDR2 is SVGEGT. V lost 5 bases and J lost 2, with 6 bases in between. This chain's CDR3 is CASSLRNYGYTF. CDR3 nucleotide sequence: TGTGCCAGCAGTCTTCGGAACTATGGCTACACCTTC.

This clone occurred once. This chain joins TRBV18 and TRBJ2-3; 7 nucleotides agree with TRBD2. CDR3 length equals 13 residues. Germline CDR1 is KGHSH and CDR2 is LQKENI. The junction had 3 bases not matched to a gene; V was cut back by 7 bases and J by 2 bases. The CDR3 reads CASLRLATDTQYF. Here the CDR3 DNA reads TGTGCCAGCTTACGACTAGCCACAGATACGCAGTATTTT.

The rearrangement uses TRBV11-2 and TRBJ2-1; D may be TRBD2 (6 bases). The CDR3 runs 16 residues. The germline V gene has CDR1 SGHAT and CDR2 FQNNGV. V was clipped by 4 bases and J by 0 bases, with 13 bases between them. The CDR3 DNA reads TGTGCCAGCAGCTCAGTTAGCGGAAGCTCCTACAATGAGCAGTTCTTC. Protein sequence: CASSSVSGSSYNEQFF.

The DNA of the CDR3 is TGTGCCTGGAGGAGTCTTGGAGAGAGGGATGGCTACACCTTC. Its translation is CAWRSLGERDGYTF. V gene TRBV30 combines with J gene TRBJ1-2, with D hard to call. Germline V gene data show CDR1 as GTSNPN and CDR2 as SVGIG (reference sequence). The CDR3 has 14 amino acids. V was cut by 3 bases and J by 6 bases, with 17 bases left in between.

The rearrangement links TRBV9 to TRBJ1-6; perhaps TRBD1 as D (6 bases). Trimming stripped 4 bases from V and 10 bases from J, with 18 bases between. Per the germline V gene, CDR1 is SGDLS and CDR2 is YYNGEE. This CDR3 comprises 15 residues. The CDR3 nucleotides are TGTGCCAGCAGCTTCCGGGACATTGGAGGGTCACCCCTCCACTTT. Protein: CASSFRDIGGSPLHF.

The chain carries TRBV7-9 and TRBJ1-5, with D perhaps TRBD1 (5 bases). This CDR3 spans 17 amino acids. Germline V gene lookup returns CDR1 SEHNR and CDR2 FQNEAQ (reference sequence). V was shortened by 2 bases and J by 0 bases, with 14 bases between the two germline ends. CDR3 coding DNA: TGTGCCAGCAGCTTAAGTACAGGCTCTTATAGCAATCAGCCCCAGCATTTT. It yields the protein CASSLSTGSYSNQPQHF.

As for this clone: The conserved final phenylalanine or tryptophan is absent from the CDR3, which likely points to a read error. It is unclear where the CDR3 begins or ends on the DNA, so no DNA is shown, and the CDR3 is as TCRdb lists it. The chain combines TRBV2 with TRBJ1-4; the table names TRBD1, a call not compared with the DNA. The CDR3 length equals 12 residues, ends included. Germline V gene data show CDR1 as SNHLY and CDR2 as FYNNEI. CDR3 amino acids: CASTAGGKPGPL.

The chain uses TRBV11-2 and TRBJ2-5; 8 bases line up with TRBD2. V lost 4 bases and J lost 2; bases outside the gene matches: 3. The CDR3 has 14 amino acids. Germline CDR1 is SGHAT and CDR2 is FQNNGV. The CDR3 protein is CASSSRLAQETQYF. CDR3 DNA sequence: TGTGCCAGCAGCTCTCGACTAGCGCAAGAGACCCAGTACTTC.

Of note for this clone: The sample contains more than one DNA sequence encoding this CDR3. The chain is built from TRBV19 and TRBJ1-2; D is unresolved. Deletions cut 3 bases from V and 0 bases from J, with 5 bases between. The CDR3 has 13 residues. The V gene's germline CDR1 is LNHDA and CDR2 SQIVND (reference sequence). The chain's CDR3 is CASSIQPNYGYTF. The DNA for the CDR3 is TGTGCCAGTAGTATTCAACCTAACTATGGCTACACCTTC.